The 5 T cell receptor beta chains below come from one sample, sequenced in a study of T cells in localized non-small cell lung cancer. Repertoires were generated with immunoSEQ multiplex PCR, while TCRdb's copy carries only in-frame clones and drops some. The repertoire has about 40,000 clones, roughly 86% of them found once; the top ten carry 3% to 4.5%. The sample was peripheral blood, taken before any cancer treatment. These receptors all stem from a man aged 18 to 49 with stage I lung adenocarcinoma.

This clone was detected a few times. The J gene is TRBJ1-1, the V gene TRBV9, with a tentative D call TRBD1 (5 bases). CDR1 and CDR2 (germline): SGDLS, YYNGEE. This CDR3 is built from 14 residues. V dropped 3 bases and J dropped 4 bases, with 13 bases sitting between them. CDR3: CASSAGSKGTEAFF. For the CDR3, the DNA is TGTGCCAGCAGCGCAGGGAGTAAGGGCACTGAAGCTTTCTTT.

V usage is TRBV7-6 and J usage is TRBJ1-3; the D gene is possibly TRBD1 (6 bases). Trimming stripped 5 bases from V and 0 bases from J, with 11 bases between. Germline lookup yields CDR1 SGHVS and CDR2 FNYEAQ. This CDR3 is built from 15 residues. The CDR3 DNA reads as TGTGCCAGCAGCCCACGGGACAACTCTGGAAACACCATATATTTT. Amino acids: CASSPRDNSGNTIYF.

The J gene is TRBJ2-1, the V gene TRBV2, with 7 nucleotides matching TRBD1. This CDR3 has 14 amino acids. J gave up 6 bases and V 6 bases, and 8 bases lay outside the gene matches. In germline, CDR1 is SNHLY, CDR2 FYNNEI. The CDR3 reads CASSQSGTVNEQFF. The CDR3 region has the DNA TGTGCCAGCAGCCAATCCGGGACAGTCAATGAGCAGTTCTTC.

This rearrangement joins TRBV7-9 to TRBJ1-1; D is undetermined. Trimming removed 5 bases from V and 1 base from J, with 11 bases in between. Germline CDR1 is SEHNR and CDR2 is FQNEAQ (reference sequence). The CDR3 covers 14 residues. The CDR3 loop is CASSPVAQNTEAFF. The CDR3 DNA sequence: TGTGCCAGCAGCCCCGTGGCACAGAACACTGAAGCTTTCTTT.

The chain has TRBV27 and TRBJ2-7; no reliable D call. This CDR3 spans 17 amino acids. Germline V gene sequence: CDR1 MNHEY, CDR2 SMNVEV (reference sequence). V lost 0 bases and J 0 bases, leaving 15 bases between the germline ends. CDR3: CASSLSLSAQYSYEQYF. The DNA of the CDR3 is TGTGCCAGCAGTTTATCGCTTTCCGCACAATACTCCTACGAGCAGTACTTC.